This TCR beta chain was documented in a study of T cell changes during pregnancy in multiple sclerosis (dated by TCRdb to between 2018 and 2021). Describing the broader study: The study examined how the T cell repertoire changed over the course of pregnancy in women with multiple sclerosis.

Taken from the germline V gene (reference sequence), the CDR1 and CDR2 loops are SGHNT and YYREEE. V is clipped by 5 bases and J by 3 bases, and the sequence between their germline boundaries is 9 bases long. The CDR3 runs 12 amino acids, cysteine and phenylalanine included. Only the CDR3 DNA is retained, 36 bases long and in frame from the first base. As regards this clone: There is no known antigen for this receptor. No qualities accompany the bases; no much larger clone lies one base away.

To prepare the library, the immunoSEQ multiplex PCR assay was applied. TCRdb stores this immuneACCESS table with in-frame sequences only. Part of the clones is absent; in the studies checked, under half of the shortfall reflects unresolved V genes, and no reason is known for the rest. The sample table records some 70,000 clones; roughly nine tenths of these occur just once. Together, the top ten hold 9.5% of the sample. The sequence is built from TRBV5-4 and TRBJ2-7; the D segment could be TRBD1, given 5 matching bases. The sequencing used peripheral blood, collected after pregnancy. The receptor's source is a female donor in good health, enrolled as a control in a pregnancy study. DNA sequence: TGTGCCAGCAGGCGCGACAGCTACGAGCAGTACTTC. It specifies CASRRDSYEQYF.